This TCR beta chain was recorded in a study of regulatory T cells in long-lasting Graves disease. V was shortened by 6 bases and J by 7 bases, with 17 bases between the two germline ends. Per the germline V gene, CDR1 is SGHNT and CDR2 is YYREEE (reference sequence). This CDR3 is 13 amino acids long. In building TCR beta libraries, iRepertoire HTBI primers were used together with Arm-PCR of CDR3 regions. From the multiplex PCR reads, TCRdb called clonotypes with MiXCR, one entry per CDR3 protein. The sample yields roughly 440,000 distinct CDR3 sequences, about a sixth seen once. The sample's time point: newly diagnosed GD, antithyroid drugs for less than 3 months. Following extraction of RNA from PBMCs, that RNA was used to make the TCR library. There are a few counts of this clonotype. These data were also reused for a study on T cells in Graves' hyperthyroidism and ophthalmopathy. That work contributes: An initial round of RT-PCR targeting the TCR CDR3 relied on the HTBI primer set.

This material consisted of peripheral blood mononuclear cells (PBMCs), taken at new diagnosis, from a patient treated with antithyroid drugs. This TCR derives from a woman aged 18-29 years with Graves disease. V usage is TRBV5-4 and J usage is TRBJ2-7; perhaps D is TRBD1 or TRBD2 (5 bases each). CDR3 sequence: CASMRQGVKEQYF. Written as DNA, the CDR3 is TGTGCCAGCATGCGTCAGGGAGTGAAAGAGCAGTACTTC.